These 29 T cell receptor beta chains share one sample of origin, sequenced in a study of cytomegalovirus exposure and HLA in healthy donors. PCR primers comprised 60 Vbeta and 13 Jbeta primers. Generated by immunoSEQ multiplex PCR, the TCRdb table keeps only in-frame clones and is missing some. The repertoire holds some 180,000 clones, with approximately 73% as singletons. The sample consisted of PBMCs. Every receptor here comes from a woman aged 18-29 years in good health and CMV-seropositive.

The chain is built from TRBV10-3 and TRBJ1-5; 12 positions match TRBD1. The CDR3 length is 20 residues. V was clipped by 4 bases and J by 2 bases; unmatched bases: 15. The germline V gene has CDR1 ENHRY and CDR2 SYGVKD. CDR3 in amino acids: CAISVSLPGTGGVGNQPQHF. The CDR3 DNA reads as TGTGCCATCAGTGTTTCCCTCCCAGGGACAGGGGGCGTCGGCAATCAGCCCCAGCATTTT.

This clone turned up a few times. The chain recombines TRBV2 with TRBJ2-7; TRBD2 matches 9 bases. Trimming cost V 6 bases and J 2 bases; bases outside gene matches: 8. Germline values: CDR1 SNHLY, CDR2 FYNNEI. The CDR3 runs to 15 residues. CDR3: CASRVSGGDPYEQYF. The CDR3 coding sequence is TGTGCCAGCAGGGTTAGCGGGGGCGACCCCTACGAGCAGTACTTC.

This chain uses TRBV21-1 with TRBJ2-7; TRBD2 reflects the table's D call only, with no check against the DNA. TRBV21-1 is designated a pseudogene. The CDR3 is 14 amino acids. The CDR3 is CASSSRLGRREQYF. CDR3 bases: TGTGCCAGCAGCTCCCGACTAGGCCGGCGCGAGCAGTACTTC.

The V call is TRBV19, the J call TRBJ1-2; possible D gene TRBD1, 6 bases. CDR3 size: 14 residues. V gave up 8 bases and J gave up 4 bases, with 17 bases separating them. In germline, CDR1 is LNHDA, CDR2 SQIVND (reference sequence). Here the CDR3 reads CASSGGLSGYGYTF. Here the CDR3 DNA reads TGTGCCAGTTCTGGGGGCCTCAGTGGCTATGGCTACACCTTC.

This clone was seen a single time. The chain uses TRBV9 and TRBJ2-5, with D possibly TRBD1 on 5 matching bases. Looked up from germline, CDR1 is SGDLS and CDR2 is YYNGEE. V was shortened by 3 bases and J by 5 bases, with 14 bases between the two germline ends. The CDR3 sequence is 14 residues long. This chain's CDR3 is CASSAHQGEETQYF. In DNA, the CDR3 is TGTGCCAGCAGCGCGCATCAGGGTGAGGAGACCCAGTACTTC.

V and J are TRBV2 and TRBJ2-7; D gene uncertain. The germline V gene encodes CDR1 SNHLY and CDR2 FYNNEI. V was cut by 2 bases and J by 1 base, with 9 bases left in between. The CDR3 is 14 residues long. CDR3: CASSEYRSSYEQYF. Here the CDR3 DNA reads TGTGCCAGCAGTGAATACCGGTCGTCCTACGAGCAGTACTTC. Full variable domain (rest looked up from reference TRBV2 and TRBJ2-7): EPEVTQTPSHQVTQMGQEVILRCVPISNHLYFYWYRQILGQKVEFLVSFYNNEISEKSEIFDDQFSVERPDGSNFTLKIRSTKLEDSAMYFCASSEYRSSYEQYFGPGTRLTVT.

DNA of the CDR3: TGTGCCAGCAGCTTACGGGAAAGAAATGGCTACACCTTC. This codes for CASSLRERNGYTF. This rearrangement joins TRBV7-9 to TRBJ1-2; D not certain. Germline V gene lookup returns CDR1 SEHNR and CDR2 FQNEAQ (reference sequence). V shed 2 bases and J shed 6 bases, with 10 bases lying between them. CDR3 length equals 13 residues.

The chain combines TRBV27 with TRBJ2-1; D possibly corresponds to TRBD2 (6 bases). There are 13 residues in the CDR3. Looked up from germline, CDR1 is MNHEY and CDR2 is SMNVEV (reference sequence). Trimming stripped 9 bases from V and 3 bases from J, with 12 bases between. CDR3 sequence (DNA): TGTGCCAGTAGTGACGGGGGCTACAATGAGCAGTTCTTC. Translation: CASSDGGYNEQFF.

The V and J genes are TRBV7-2 and TRBJ1-6; D perhaps matches TRBD1 (5 bases). The germline CDR1 and CDR2 sequences are SGHTA and FQGNSA. The CDR3 extends over 13 amino acids. Trimming shortened V by 11 bases and J by 8 bases, and 16 bases separated the two germline ends. The CDR3 spells CAGSLQGYSPLHF. CDR3 DNA sequence: TGTGCCGGCTCCCTGCAGGGCTATTCACCCCTCCACTTT. Filled out from reference TRBV7-2 and TRBJ1-6, the complete variable domain reads GAGVSQSPSNKVTEKGKDVELRCDPISGHTALYWYRQSLGQGLEFLIYFQGNSAPDKSGLPSDRFSAERTGGSVSTLTIQRTQQEDSAVYLCAGSLQGYSPLHFGNGTRLTVT.

This clone was seen once. V and J are TRBV20-1 and TRBJ1-2, with D unclear. The V end was cut by 6 bases, the J end by 4 bases, with 9 bases between. CDR1 and CDR2 from the germline V gene are DFQATT and SNEGSKA (reference sequence). CDR3 length equals 11 residues. CDR3 nucleotide sequence: TGCAGTGCCAACCGGGGCTATGGCTACACCTTC. It encodes CSANRGYGYTF.

This clone has only one observation. V and J are TRBV10-3 and TRBJ2-1; possibly TRBD2 for D (6 bases). V was cut by 10 bases and J by 1 base, with 17 bases left in between. Germline V gives CDR1 ENHRY, CDR2 SYGVKD. The CDR3 has 15 residues. CDR3 nucleotide sequence: TGTGCCACCAGACGACTAGGGGTTTCCTACAATGAGCAGTTCTTC. It codes for CATRRLGVSYNEQFF.

The genes are TRBV13 and TRBJ2-5, with a weak D call TRBD2 (7 bases). The CDR3 length is 15 residues. The V end was cut by 5 bases, the J end by 5 bases, with 18 bases between. Germline V gene data show CDR1 as PRHDT and CDR2 as FYEKMQ (reference sequence). The CDR3 DNA reads TGTGCCAGCAGCCCAAGAGGGGGGGGCCTGGAGACCCAGTACTTC. Its protein product is CASSPRGGGLETQYF.

The chain uses TRBV6-1 and TRBJ1-2, with 8 bases identical to TRBD1. The CDR3 runs to 12 residues. CDR1 is MNHNS, CDR2 SASEGT, per germline. The V and J ends lost 6 bases and 5 bases, in that order; junction bases with no gene match: 2. DNA of the CDR3: TGTGCCAGCAGCCGACAGGGGTATGGCTACACCTTC. This encodes CASSRQGYGYTF.

V and J are TRBV7-2 and TRBJ1-3, with 7 bases fitting TRBD1. The CDR3 consists of 18 residues. Trimming cost V 5 bases and J 4 bases; bases outside gene matches: 17. The germline CDR1 and CDR2 sequences are SGHTA and FQGNSA. The DNA of the CDR3 is TGTGCCAGCAGCCCAGACCCCGACAGGGCTCTATTCGGAAACACCATATATTTT. Translating gives CASSPDPDRALFGNTIYF.

The chain recombines TRBV5-5 with TRBJ2-3, with D perhaps TRBD2 (6 bases). The V end lost 4 bases, the J end lost 0 bases, and 12 bases lay between the germline ends. CDR3 size: 15 residues. In germline, CDR1 is SGHKS, CDR2 YYEKEE (reference sequence). In DNA, the CDR3 is TGTGCCAGCAGCCCCCGGGGGATTAGCACAGATACGCAGTATTTT. This gives the protein CASSPRGISTDTQYF.

This chain connects TRBV9 to TRBJ2-3; 8 nucleotides line up with TRBD2. This CDR3 comprises 16 residues. After removal of 4 bases from V and 4 bases from J, the junction contained 11 bases not matched to a gene. Germline CDR1 and CDR2: SGDLS and YYNGEE. The CDR3 nucleotides are TGTGCCAGCAGCCTAACCGGGGGGGCCGGGGCAGATACGCAGTATTTT. Its protein product is CASSLTGGAGADTQYF.

The V call is TRBV18, the J call TRBJ2-5; TRBD2 agrees at 10 bases. CDR1 and CDR2 (germline): KGHSH, LQKENI. The CDR3 has 16 residues. V shed 4 bases and J 3 bases; nucleotides not matched to a gene: 8. The CDR3 reads CASSRGLAKTKETQYF. The CDR3 nucleotides are TGTGCCAGCTCACGGGGACTAGCGAAAACCAAAGAGACCCAGTACTTC.

The chain employs TRBV6-1 and TRBJ2-7; tentative D call: TRBD1 (5 bases). V lost 10 bases and J lost 2, with 18 bases in between. Germline CDR1 is MNHNS and CDR2 is SASEGT. The CDR3 contains 14 residues. The CDR3 sequence: CAIHRQPYPYEQYF. CDR3 nucleotide sequence: TGTGCCATCCACCGACAGCCGTATCCCTACGAGCAGTACTTC.

This rearrangement joins TRBV5-5 to TRBJ2-7; D is perhaps TRBD1 (5 bases). Germline V CDR1 and CDR2: SGHKS, YYEKEE (reference sequence). The CDR3 loop spans 15 amino acids. With 4 bases removed from V and 2 bases from J, the gap between germline ends came to 16 bases. CDR3 DNA: TGTGCCAGCAGCCCCGAGTTAGGACAAACCTACGAGCAGTACTTC. It translates to CASSPELGQTYEQYF.

This clone was seen a single time. The J gene is TRBJ2-7, the V gene TRBV5-4; 11 bases map to TRBD2. The CDR3 sequence is 14 residues long. V gave up 6 bases and J gave up 2 bases; unmatched junction bases: 4. The V gene's germline CDR1 is SGHNT and CDR2 YYREEE (reference sequence). The CDR3 protein is CASKTSGDTYEQYF. The CDR3 bases are TGTGCCAGCAAGACTAGCGGGGACACCTACGAGCAGTACTTC. The whole variable domain, filled in from reference TRBV5-4 and TRBJ2-7, reads ETGVTQSPTHLIKTRGQQVTLRCSSQSGHNTVSWYQQALGQGPQFIFQYYREEENGRGNFPPRFSGLQFPNYSSELNVNALELDDSALYLCASKTSGDTYEQYFGPGTRLTVT.

The chain employs TRBV11-1 and TRBJ1-4; the match to TRBD1 covers 7 bases. V lost 5 bases to trimming and J lost 5 bases; unmatched junction nucleotides: 11. The CDR3 runs to 16 residues. The germline CDR1 and CDR2 sequences are SGHAT and FQDESV (reference sequence). CDR3 amino acids: CASSPTPGQKNEKLFF. CDR3 nucleotides: TGTGCCAGCAGCCCAACCCCGGGACAGAAAAATGAAAAACTGTTTTTT. Combining the CDR3 with reference TRBV11-1 and TRBJ1-4 gives the whole variable domain EAEVAQSPRYKITEKSQAVAFWCDPISGHATLYWYRQILGQGPELLVQFQDESVVDDSQLPKDRFSAERLKGVDSTLKIQPAELGDSAMYLCASSPTPGQKNEKLFFGSGTQLSVL.

The chain employs TRBV6-1 and TRBJ1-1; 7 bases map to TRBD1. CDR1 MNHNS and CDR2 SASEGT come from the germline V gene. This CDR3 comprises 13 residues. V gave up 5 bases and J gave up 4 bases; unmatched junction bases: 4. The CDR3 is CASSHGQATEAFF. In nucleotides, the CDR3 is TGTGCCAGCAGTCACGGACAGGCCACTGAAGCTTTCTTT.

There are a few counts of this clone. This chain links TRBV15 with TRBJ1-4; TRBD1 might be the D (5 bases). This CDR3 is 15 amino acids long. CDR1 and CDR2 from the germline V gene are LNHNV and YYDKDF (reference sequence). Deletions cut 5 bases from V and 0 bases from J, with 10 bases between. The CDR3 spells CATSGQGATNEKLFF. The CDR3, as DNA: TGTGCCACCAGCGGCCAGGGTGCAACTAATGAAAAACTGTTTTTT.

This sequence joins TRBV2 and TRBJ1-6; unclear D gene. The germline V gene has CDR1 SNHLY and CDR2 FYNNEI. This CDR3 region has 13 residues. V lost 4 bases and J 10 bases, leaving 11 bases between the germline ends. CDR3 DNA: TGTGCCAGCAGTGCGCGGTCGGAGTCACCCCTCCACTTT. Protein sequence: CASSARSESPLHF.

This clone was counted a few times. The chain combines TRBV19 with TRBJ2-2; 9 nucleotides line up with TRBD2. J lost 2 bases, V lost 5 bases, and 3 bases had no gene match. From germline, CDR1 is LNHDA and CDR2 SQIVND (reference sequence). This CDR3 is 15 amino acids long. The CDR3 loop reads CASSWRGGNTGELFF. The DNA for the CDR3 is TGTGCCAGTAGTTGGCGGGGGGGCAACACCGGGGAGCTGTTTTTT. Together with reference TRBV19 and TRBJ2-2, the CDR3 gives the full variable domain: DGGITQSPKYLFRKEGQNVTLSCEQNLNHDAMYWYRQDPGQGLRLIYYSQIVNDFQKGDIAEGYSVSREKKESFPLTVTSAQKNPTAFYLCASSWRGGNTGELFFGEGSRLTVL.

This clone has more than one count but fewer than ten. The chain employs TRBV11-2 and TRBJ2-7; no clear D gene. Germline V gene sequence: CDR1 SGHAT, CDR2 FQNNGV. This CDR3 is built from 13 residues. V lost 2 bases and J lost 1, with 6 bases in between. DNA for the CDR3: TGTGCCAGCAGCTTATCGGAGTCCTACGAGCAGTACTTC. Translated, it gives CASSLSESYEQYF.

In this sample, this clone turned up once. The J gene is TRBJ1-2, the V gene TRBV5-5; perhaps TRBD1 as D (6 bases). V shed 2 bases and J shed 8 bases, with 22 bases lying between them. The V gene's germline CDR1 is SGHKS and CDR2 YYEKEE (reference sequence). The CDR3 spans 16 residues. CDR3 nucleotides: TGTGCCAGCAGCTTAGCCTTGGTATCACAGGGTGACGGCTACACCTTC. Translated: CASSLALVSQGDGYTF.

The J gene is TRBJ2-3, the V gene TRBV5-1; 7 bases are shared with TRBD1. Germline V CDR1 and CDR2: SGHRS, YFSETQ. Unmatched junction bases numbered 10, after V lost 3 bases and J lost 6 bases. CDR3 length equals 15 residues. CDR3 in DNA: TGCGCCAGCAGCTCCTTACAGGGGCGCGGGGATACGCAGTATTTT. This encodes CASSSLQGRGDTQYF.

This rearrangement joins TRBV6-1 to TRBJ2-7; perhaps TRBD2 as D (7 bases). The germline V gene encodes CDR1 MNHNS and CDR2 SASEGT. The CDR3 totals 15 residues. V was pared by 3 bases and J by 0 bases, with 12 bases between. The CDR3, as DNA: TGTGCCAGCAGTGAGTGGGGGGGCTCCTCCTACGAGCAGTACTTC. It codes for CASSEWGGSSYEQYF.